These 19 T cell receptor beta chains were sequenced from one sample in a study of cytomegalovirus exposure and HLA in healthy donors. Use of 60 Vbeta and 13 Jbeta primers characterized the PCR. The repertoire was sequenced with immunoSEQ multiplex PCR; TCRdb's copy has only in-frame clones and lacks some. The sample yields some 150,000 clones, roughly four fifths seen once. Sequencing was done on a sample of PBMCs. Receptors were obtained from a woman aged 25 to 39 in good health and CMV-seropositive.

V gene TRBV7-2 combines with J gene TRBJ2-3, with D tentatively TRBD2 (6 bases). The CDR3 extends over 16 amino acids. Germline CDR1 is SGHTA and CDR2 is FQGNSA. Trimming took off 3 bases at V and 2 bases at J, with 15 bases between the two ends. The CDR3 bases are TGTGCCAGCAGCTTTTGGCGGGGCAGCTACACAGATACGCAGTATTTT. Encoded protein: CASSFWRGSYTDTQYF.

The V gene is TRBV7-9, the J gene TRBJ2-1; D possibly corresponds to TRBD1 (5 bases). This CDR3 is built from 14 residues. Germline V gives CDR1 SEHNR, CDR2 FQNEAQ (reference sequence). V lost 0 bases and J lost 8, with 11 bases in between. CDR3 nucleotides: TGTGCCAGCAGCTTAGCGCGCCTCAGGGATGAGCAGTTCTTC. Its translation is CASSLARLRDEQFF.

The gene calls are TRBV5-1 and TRBJ1-2, with 7 bases aligning to TRBD1. J lost 7 bases, V lost 4 bases, and 7 bases had no gene match. Germline loops: CDR1 SGHRS, CDR2 YFSETQ. This CDR3 is 13 amino acids long. CDR3 sequence (DNA): TGCGCCAGCAGCCCCGAGAGGGGGCTTGGCTACACCTTC. This gives the protein CASSPERGLGYTF.

A few counts support this clone. This sequence joins TRBV4-3 and TRBJ2-1, with 9 bases aligning to TRBD2. Trimming cost V 0 bases and J 4 bases; bases outside gene matches: 4. CDR1 and CDR2 (germline): LGHNA, YSLEER. The CDR3 is 16 amino acids. DNA of the CDR3: TGCGCCAGCAGCCAAGACGGGAGCGGGGGGTACAATGAGCAGTTCTTC. It is translated as CASSQDGSGGYNEQFF.

The V call is TRBV7-2, the J call TRBJ2-5, with 10 bases aligning to TRBD2. The V gene end was trimmed by 5 bases and the J gene end by 4 bases; junction bases not matched to a gene: 7. This CDR3 is built from 15 residues. Germline CDR1 SGHTA, CDR2 FQGNSA. The CDR3 DNA is TGTGCCAGCAGCCCACGCCGGACTAGCGGAGAGACCCAGTACTTC. As protein: CASSPRRTSGETQYF.

V and J are TRBV13 and TRBJ2-7; tentatively, D is TRBD2 (6 bases). V lost 4 bases and J lost 2, with 12 bases in between. This CDR3 contains 14 residues. CDR1 and CDR2 from the germline V gene are PRHDT and FYEKMQ (reference sequence). CDR3 sequence (DNA): TGTGCCAGCAGCTCCCGGGACTTAGCCTACGAGCAGTACTTC. It specifies CASSSRDLAYEQYF.

V and J are TRBV6-5 and TRBJ2-7; D may be TRBD1 (6 bases). Germline V gives CDR1 MNHEY, CDR2 SVGAGI. This CDR3 spans 16 amino acids. Trimming removed 2 bases at V and 9 bases at J, with 23 bases between. In DNA form, the CDR3 reads TGTGCCAGCAGTTACAGGGGGACGGCGCTTGATACGGGGCAGTACTTC. Protein product: CASSYRGTALDTGQYF.

The CDR3 is CASRPQGAGGYEQYF. In DNA form, the CDR3 reads TGTGCCAGCAGGCCACAGGGGGCCGGGGGCTACGAGCAGTACTTC. The chain joins TRBV28 to TRBJ2-7, with 9 bases lining up with TRBD1. Trimming at V came to 6 bases and at J to 3 bases, leaving 9 bases not matched to a gene. The CDR3 sequence is 15 residues long. Germline CDR1 reads MDHEN; CDR2 reads SYDVKM.

The count of this clone is one. The genes are TRBV19 and TRBJ2-1, with D possibly being TRBD1 (6 bases). The V end was cut by 3 bases, the J end by 4 bases, with 16 bases between. CDR1 is LNHDA and CDR2 is SQIVND in the germline V gene (reference sequence). The CDR3 spans 16 residues. CDR3 amino acids: CASSIGRGLAYNEQFF. DNA of the CDR3: TGTGCCAGTAGTATTGGAAGGGGGTTGGCTTACAATGAGCAGTTCTTC.

The genes are TRBV28 and TRBJ2-6, with D unresolved. Trimming removed 7 bases at V and 0 bases at J, with 7 bases between. Germline V lookup: CDR1 MDHEN, CDR2 SYDVKM. This CDR3 region has 14 residues. The CDR3, as DNA: TGTGCCAGCAAAGTAGACTCTGGGGCCAACGTCCTGACTTTC. Translated, it gives CASKVDSGANVLTF.

This clone was seen a handful of times. The V and J genes are TRBV4-1 and TRBJ2-3; 12 bases agree with TRBD2. The CDR3 loop spans 18 amino acids. The V and J ends lost 4 bases and 3 bases, in that order; junction bases with no gene match: 11. Germline CDR1 reads MGHRA; CDR2 reads YSYEKL. Here the CDR3 reads CASSPGALAGGPTDTQYF. CDR3 nucleotide sequence: TGCGCCAGCAGCCCCGGAGCTCTAGCGGGGGGGCCTACAGATACGCAGTATTTT.

V gene TRBV28 combines with J gene TRBJ1-3; D gene unclear. The germline gives CDR1 MDHEN, CDR2 SYDVKM. The V end was cut by 5 bases, the J end by 0 bases, with 14 bases between. This CDR3 is built from 16 residues. CDR3 sequence reads: CASSPGRGYSGNTIYF. CDR3 DNA: TGTGCCAGCAGTCCTGGACGGGGATACTCTGGAAACACCATATATTTT.

The chain has TRBV7-2 and TRBJ1-2; 7 bases match TRBD1. Trimming cost V 5 bases and J 0 bases; bases outside gene matches: 9. The CDR3 has 16 residues. Per the germline V gene, CDR1 is SGHTA and CDR2 is FQGNSA. DNA for the CDR3: TGTGCCAGCAGCCGTGGGGGGACAGAAGCTAACTATGGCTACACCTTC. This codes for CASSRGGTEANYGYTF.

This chain uses TRBV19 with TRBJ2-1; maybe TRBD1 (6 bases). Germline assignment: CDR1 LNHDA and CDR2 SQIVND (reference sequence). V was trimmed by 3 bases and J by 2 bases, leaving 14 bases between them. This CDR3 spans 16 amino acids. The DNA for the CDR3 is TGTGCCAGTAGTATGGTTTGGCAGGGGCCCTACAATGAGCAGTTCTTC. Protein product: CASSMVWQGPYNEQFF.

The rearrangement joins TRBV2 to TRBJ1-6; tentatively, D is TRBD1 (6 bases). The germline V gene encodes CDR1 SNHLY and CDR2 FYNNEI. This CDR3 has 15 amino acids. V was clipped by 2 bases and J by 7 bases, with 12 bases between them. The CDR3 reads CASSEMGQGNSPLHF. The CDR3 bases are TGTGCCAGCAGTGAAATGGGGCAGGGGAATTCACCCCTCCACTTT. Combining the CDR3 with reference TRBV2 and TRBJ1-6 gives the whole variable domain EPEVTQTPSHQVTQMGQEVILRCVPISNHLYFYWYRQILGQKVEFLVSFYNNEISEKSEIFDDQFSVERPDGSNFTLKIRSTKLEDSAMYFCASSEMGQGNSPLHFGNGTRLTVT.

This clone was observed a single time. The chain combines TRBV6-5 with TRBJ1-2; possible D gene TRBD1, 6 bases. The length of the CDR3 is 13 residues. Between the trimmed V and J ends, which lost 8 bases and 5 bases, there was a span of 15 bases. Per germline, CDR1 MNHEY and CDR2 SVGAGI. The CDR3 DNA follows: TGTGCCAGCGGGGGCGCCGATCGGTATGGCTACACCTTC. Its translation: CASGGADRYGYTF.

The chain combines TRBV2 with TRBJ1-2, with TRBD1 matching 10 bases. The germline gives CDR1 SNHLY, CDR2 FYNNEI. The CDR3 is 15 amino acids. The CDR3 sequence is CATYRQGATNYGYTF. The CDR3 DNA sequence: TGTGCGACATACCGACAGGGGGCGACTAACTATGGCTACACCTTC.

Of note for this clone: Germline is not matched at one junction end, which may reflect a read error. This chain joins TRBV7-9 and TRBJ2-1; TRBD2 might be the D (5 bases). This CDR3 region has 12 residues. Looked up from germline, CDR1 is SEHNR and CDR2 is FQNEAQ (reference sequence). The CDR3 nucleotides read TGTTCCAGCAGCCCCCGGGCGGGTAGGCAGTTCTTC. Amino acids: CSSSPRAGRQFF. Full variable domain (missing parts from reference TRBV7-9 and TRBJ2-1): DTGVSQNPRHKITKRGQNVTFRCDPISEHNRLYWYRQTLGQGPEFLTYFQNEAQLEKSRLLSDRFSAERPKGSFSTLEIQRTEQGDSAMYLCSSSPRAGRQFFGPGTRLTVL.

V usage is TRBV7-2 and J usage is TRBJ1-2, with TRBD1 matching 8 bases. The V gene's germline CDR1 is SGHTA and CDR2 FQGNSA. The CDR3 has 14 residues. V trimming: 5 bases; J trimming: 3 bases; junction bases outside the gene matches: 5. The DNA for the CDR3 is TGTGCCAGCAGCCCTTCGACAGGGGACTATGGCTACACCTTC. It specifies CASSPSTGDYGYTF.